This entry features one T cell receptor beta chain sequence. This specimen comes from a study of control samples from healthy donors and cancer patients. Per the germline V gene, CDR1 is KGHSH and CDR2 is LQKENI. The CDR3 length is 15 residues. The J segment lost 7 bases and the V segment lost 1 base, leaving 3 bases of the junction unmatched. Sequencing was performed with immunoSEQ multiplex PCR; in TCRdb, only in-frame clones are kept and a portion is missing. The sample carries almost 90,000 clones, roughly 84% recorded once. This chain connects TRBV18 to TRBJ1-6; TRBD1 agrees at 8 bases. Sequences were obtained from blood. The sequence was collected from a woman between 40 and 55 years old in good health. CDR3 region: CASSPRTGMNSPLHF. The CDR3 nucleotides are TGTGCCAGCTCACCACGGACAGGGATGAATTCACCCCTCCACTTT.